This T cell receptor beta chain was sequenced during a study of T cells after yellow fever vaccination. This clonotype was seen only a few times. The germline CDR1 and CDR2 sequences are MGHDK and SYGVNS. The CDR3 covers 15 residues. Trimming at V came to 3 bases and at J to 7 bases, leaving 7 bases not matched to a gene. In making TCR cDNA, 5'RACE template switching added a universal primer site and UMIs to it. MiXCR, applied by TCRdb to the 5' RACE reads, yields one record per CDR3 protein. The data show approximately 510,000 distinct CDR3 sequences, with 20% to 25% seen just once and roughly 16% held by the top ten.

The sequencing here drew on PBMCs, taken approximately 22 days after the first yellow fever vaccination. The TCR sequence derives from a man aged 18 to 29 who received the YFV17D yellow fever vaccine. The genes are TRBV25-1 and TRBJ1-3; 9 bases are a match to TRBD1. The CDR3 nucleotides are TGTGCCAGCAGTGATTCGACAGGGGGTTGGAACACCATATATTTT. Translated: CASSDSTGGWNTIYF.